A single sample gave rise to the 14 T cell receptor beta chains below, sequenced in a study of cytotoxic CD8 clonotypes in ibrutinib-treated CLL. Assay used: immunoSEQ multiplex PCR; TCRdb lists only in-frame clones, some missing. The sample yields hundreds of thousands of clones, almost 80% seen once. This material consisted of PBMCs, taken before ibrutinib treatment. Receptors were obtained from a human donor with chronic lymphocytic leukemia.

In DNA, the CDR3 is TGTGCCAGCACTCGCTCCGTGGGCGGGAGCTCCTACAATGAGCAGTTCTTC. Amino acid sequence: CASTRSVGGSSYNEQFF. V gene TRBV5-8 combines with J gene TRBJ2-1; 7 nucleotides match TRBD2. The CDR3 has 17 amino acids. With 6 bases clipped from V and 0 bases from J, the junction kept 12 bases outside the gene matches. Germline CDR1 is SGHTS and CDR2 is YDEGEE.

The J gene is TRBJ2-7, the V gene TRBV6-1, with D perhaps TRBD1 (6 bases). V lost 3 bases and J lost 2, with 11 bases in between. This CDR3 is built from 14 residues. Germline CDR1 and CDR2: MNHNS and SASEGT. CDR3: CASSEYDRTYEQYF. Here the CDR3 DNA reads TGTGCCAGCAGTGAGTACGACAGGACCTACGAGCAGTACTTC.

The chain combines TRBV9 with TRBJ2-1; weak D call: TRBD2 (6 bases). CDR3 size: 16 residues. Germline V gene lookup returns CDR1 SGDLS and CDR2 YYNGEE. V lost 4 bases and J 0 bases, leaving 14 bases between the germline ends. CDR3 residues: CASSPQRVSSYNEQFF. The CDR3 DNA is TGTGCCAGCAGCCCCCAGCGGGTAAGCTCCTACAATGAGCAGTTCTTC.

The chain combines TRBV12-5 with TRBJ2-3; 8 bases agree with TRBD2. The CDR3 runs 12 residues. Germline CDR1 is LGHNT and CDR2 is FRNRAP. The junction had 6 bases not matched to a gene; V was cut back by 10 bases and J by 6 bases. The CDR3, as DNA: TGTGCTACCGGGACTAGAGAGGATACGCAGTATTTT. Translated: CATGTREDTQYF.

The rearrangement links TRBV19 to TRBJ2-7, with D unclear. Germline V CDR1 and CDR2: LNHDA, SQIVND (reference sequence). Trimming removed 5 bases at V and 3 bases at J, with 20 bases between. The CDR3 is 16 amino acids. CDR3 sequence: CASSPSGDLENYEQYF. The CDR3 DNA follows: TGTGCCAGTAGTCCCTCAGGCGATTTGGAGAACTACGAGCAGTACTTC.

V is TRBV10-2 and J is TRBJ1-1, with D possibly matching TRBD1 (5 bases). The CDR3 has 15 residues. Germline V gene data show CDR1 as WSHSY and CDR2 as SAAADI. V dropped 4 bases and J dropped 4 bases, with 16 bases sitting between them. CDR3 residues: CASSAGQLQGTEAFF. CDR3 nucleotide sequence: TGCGCCAGCAGTGCGGGTCAGCTCCAGGGCACTGAAGCTTTCTTT.

V gene TRBV5-6 combines with J gene TRBJ2-3; 12 bases agree with TRBD2. Germline V gene data show CDR1 as SGHDT and CDR2 as YYEEEE. V lost 1 base, J lost 4 bases, and 4 bases stayed unmatched. The CDR3 has 16 amino acids. This CDR3 reads CASSLLTSGSADTQYF. CDR3 sequence (DNA): TGTGCCAGCAGCTTGTTGACTAGCGGGAGCGCAGATACGCAGTATTTT.

V gene TRBV7-2 combines with J gene TRBJ2-5; 9 bases agree with TRBD2. The CDR3 totals 15 residues. J was trimmed by 5 bases and V by 1 base; bases with no gene match: 5. CDR1 is SGHTA, CDR2 FQGNSA, per germline. DNA of the CDR3: TGTGCCAGCAGCTTAGGGATAGCGGGAGTGGAGACCCAGTACTTC. It translates to CASSLGIAGVETQYF.

The chain carries TRBV13 and TRBJ2-7, with 10 positions matching TRBD2. Trimming removed 0 bases from V and 12 bases from J; junction bases left unmatched: 8. The CDR3 contains 14 residues. Germline V gene sequence: CDR1 PRHDT, CDR2 FYEKMQ (reference sequence). CDR3 loop: CASSLGPGLADLYF. Here the CDR3 DNA reads TGTGCCAGCAGCTTAGGCCCAGGACTAGCGGACCTGTACTTC.

The V gene is TRBV9, the J gene TRBJ2-3; the match to TRBD2 covers 9 bases. CDR1 is SGDLS, CDR2 YYNGEE, per germline. J lost 2 bases, V lost 2 bases, and 3 bases had no gene match. The CDR3 spans 15 residues. This chain's CDR3 is CASSVGGRATDTQYF. CDR3 coding DNA: TGTGCCAGCAGCGTGGGCGGGAGGGCCACAGATACGCAGTATTTT.

This clone occurred a few times. V and J are TRBV14 and TRBJ2-7, with D possibly being TRBD2 (5 bases). The germline gives CDR1 SGHDN, CDR2 FVKESK. This CDR3 region has 15 residues. The V gene lost 1 base and the J gene lost 0 bases, with 10 bases spanning the gap. CDR3 protein: CASSQVASLSYEQYF. In DNA, the CDR3 is TGTGCCAGCAGCCAAGTTGCTAGCCTCTCCTACGAGCAGTACTTC.

The V call is TRBV7-9, the J call TRBJ2-1, with TRBD1 matching over 7 bases. The CDR3 covers 15 residues. CDR1 is SEHNR, CDR2 FQNEAQ, per germline (reference sequence). The junction had 7 bases not matched to a gene; V was cut back by 1 base and J by 7 bases. CDR3 sequence: CASSLDRGFFNEQFF. The DNA for the CDR3 is TGTGCCAGCAGCTTAGACAGGGGATTTTTTAATGAGCAGTTCTTC.

The J gene is TRBJ2-7, the V gene TRBV11-2, with 8 bases that match TRBD1. The CDR3 is 15 residues long. Germline V gene data show CDR1 as SGHAT and CDR2 as FQNNGV. J lost 4 bases, V lost 1 base, and 6 bases had no gene match. CDR3 nucleotide sequence: TGTGCCAGCAGCTTAGCCGGGACAGGAATATACGAGCAGTACTTC. Its translation is CASSLAGTGIYEQYF.

This clone was seen a few times. The chain has TRBV6-6 and TRBJ2-5, with no clear D. Germline assignment: CDR1 MNHNY and CDR2 SVGAGI (reference sequence). Trimming pared 2 bases from V and 5 bases from J, leaving 15 bases between. The CDR3 runs to 15 residues. The CDR3 nucleotides read TGTGCCAGCAGTTACCAAGGACCACTAACGGAGACCCAGTACTTC. Amino acid sequence: CASSYQGPLTETQYF.